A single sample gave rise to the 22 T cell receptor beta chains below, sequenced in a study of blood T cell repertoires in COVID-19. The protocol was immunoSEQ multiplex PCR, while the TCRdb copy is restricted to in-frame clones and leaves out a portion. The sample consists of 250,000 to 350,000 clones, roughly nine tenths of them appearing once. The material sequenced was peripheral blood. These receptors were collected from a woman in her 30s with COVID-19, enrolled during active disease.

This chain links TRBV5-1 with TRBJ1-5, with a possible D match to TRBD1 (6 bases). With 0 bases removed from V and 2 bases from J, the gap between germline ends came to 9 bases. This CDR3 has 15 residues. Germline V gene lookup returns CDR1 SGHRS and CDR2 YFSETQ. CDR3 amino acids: CASSLEGVGNQPQHF. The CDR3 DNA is TGCGCCAGCAGCTTGGAGGGGGTCGGCAATCAGCCCCAGCATTTT.

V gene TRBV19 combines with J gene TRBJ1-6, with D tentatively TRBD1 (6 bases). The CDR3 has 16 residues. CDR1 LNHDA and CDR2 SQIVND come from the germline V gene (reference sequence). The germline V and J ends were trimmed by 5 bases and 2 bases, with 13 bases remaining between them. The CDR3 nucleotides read TGTGCCAGTAGTCCAGCAGGGGTCCCCTATAATTCACCCCTCCACTTT. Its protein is CASSPAGVPYNSPLHF.

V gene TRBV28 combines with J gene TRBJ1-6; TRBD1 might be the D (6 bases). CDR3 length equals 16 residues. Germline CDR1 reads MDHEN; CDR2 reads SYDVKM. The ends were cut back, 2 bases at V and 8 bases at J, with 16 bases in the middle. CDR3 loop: CASSLDGVAGDSPLHF. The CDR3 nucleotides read TGTGCCAGCAGTTTAGACGGGGTAGCAGGGGATTCACCCCTCCACTTT.

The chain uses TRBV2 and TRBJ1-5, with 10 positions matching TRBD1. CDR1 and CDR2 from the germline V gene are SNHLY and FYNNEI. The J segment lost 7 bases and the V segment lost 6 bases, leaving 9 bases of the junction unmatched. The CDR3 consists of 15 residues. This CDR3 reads CASRTGTGVGQPQHF. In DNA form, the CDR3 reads TGTGCCAGCAGAACCGGGACAGGGGTTGGCCAGCCCCAGCATTTT.

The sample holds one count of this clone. The CDR3 region is CASSPGGGAPGNTIYF. DNA for the CDR3: TGTGCCAGCAGCCCGGGAGGGGGCGCGCCTGGAAACACCATATATTTT. This sequence joins TRBV7-9 and TRBJ1-3, with 7 positions matching TRBD1. This CDR3 is 16 amino acids long. CDR1 SEHNR and CDR2 FQNEAQ come from the germline V gene (reference sequence). J lost 2 bases, V lost 5 bases, and 9 bases had no gene match.

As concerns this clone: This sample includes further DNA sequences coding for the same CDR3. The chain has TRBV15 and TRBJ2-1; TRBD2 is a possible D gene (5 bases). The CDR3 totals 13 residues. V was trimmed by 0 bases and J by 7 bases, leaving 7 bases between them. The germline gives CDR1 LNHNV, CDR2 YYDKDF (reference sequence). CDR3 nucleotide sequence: TGTGCCACCAGCAGAGATCGGGAAAATGAGCAGTTCTTC. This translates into CATSRDRENEQFF.

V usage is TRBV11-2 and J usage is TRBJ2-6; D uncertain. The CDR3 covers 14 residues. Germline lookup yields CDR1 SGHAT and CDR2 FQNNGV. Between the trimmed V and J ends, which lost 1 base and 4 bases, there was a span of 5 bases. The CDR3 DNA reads TGTGCCAGCAGCTTAGGTATGGGGGCCAACGTCCTGACTTTC. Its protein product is CASSLGMGANVLTF.

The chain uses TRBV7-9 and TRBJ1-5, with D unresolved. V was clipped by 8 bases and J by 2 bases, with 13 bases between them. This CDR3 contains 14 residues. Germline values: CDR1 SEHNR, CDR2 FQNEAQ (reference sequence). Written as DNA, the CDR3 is TGTGCCAGCGGCACCATGTCTGGCAATCAGCCCCAGCATTTT. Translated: CASGTMSGNQPQHF.

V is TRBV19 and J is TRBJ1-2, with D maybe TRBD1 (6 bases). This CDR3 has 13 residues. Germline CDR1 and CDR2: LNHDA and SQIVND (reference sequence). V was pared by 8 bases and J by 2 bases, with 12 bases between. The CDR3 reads CASRLQGNYGYTF. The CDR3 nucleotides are TGTGCCAGTCGTCTGCAGGGGAACTATGGCTACACCTTC.

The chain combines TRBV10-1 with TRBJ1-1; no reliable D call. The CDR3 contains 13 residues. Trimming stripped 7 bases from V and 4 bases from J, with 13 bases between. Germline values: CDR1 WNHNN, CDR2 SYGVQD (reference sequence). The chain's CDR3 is CASMRGEGTEAFF. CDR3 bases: TGCGCCAGCATGAGAGGAGAAGGCACTGAAGCTTTCTTT.

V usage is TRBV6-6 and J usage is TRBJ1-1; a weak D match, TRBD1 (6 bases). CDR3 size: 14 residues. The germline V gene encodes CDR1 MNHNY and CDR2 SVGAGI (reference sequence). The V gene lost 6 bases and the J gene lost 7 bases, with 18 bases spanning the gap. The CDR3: CASSSQTGIYEAFF. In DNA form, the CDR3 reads TGTGCCAGCAGCTCCCAAACAGGGATATATGAAGCTTTCTTT.

The CDR3 nucleotides read TGTGCCAGCAGCTTAGCCGCAGTCCAAGAGACCCAGTACTTC. Protein sequence: CASSLAAVQETQYF. The chain has TRBV11-2 and TRBJ2-5; D is unclear. The V and J ends lost 1 base and 1 base respectively, with 7 bases between them. In germline, CDR1 is SGHAT, CDR2 FQNNGV. This CDR3 contains 14 residues.

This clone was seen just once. CDR3 nucleotide sequence: TGTGCCAGCAGTTTCGGGGGAGAAGTTAATGGCTACACCTTC. It specifies CASSFGGEVNGYTF. This chain joins TRBV6-2 or TRBV6-3 and TRBJ1-2; D might be TRBD1 (5 bases). This CDR3 comprises 14 residues. V lost 4 bases and J lost 6, with 15 bases in between. Germline CDR1 reads MNHEY; CDR2 reads SVGEGT.

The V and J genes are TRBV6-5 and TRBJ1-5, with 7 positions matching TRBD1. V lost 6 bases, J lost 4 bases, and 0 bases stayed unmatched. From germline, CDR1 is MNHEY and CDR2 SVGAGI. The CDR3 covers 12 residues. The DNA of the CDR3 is TGTGCCAGCAGACAGGGGAATCAGCCCCAGCATTTT. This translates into CASRQGNQPQHF.

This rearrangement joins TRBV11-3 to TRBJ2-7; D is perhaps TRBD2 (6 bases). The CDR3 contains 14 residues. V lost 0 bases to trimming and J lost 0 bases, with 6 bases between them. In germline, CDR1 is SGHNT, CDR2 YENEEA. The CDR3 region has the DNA TGTGCCAGCAGCTTAGACGGGAGCTCCTACGAGCAGTACTTC. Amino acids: CASSLDGSSYEQYF.

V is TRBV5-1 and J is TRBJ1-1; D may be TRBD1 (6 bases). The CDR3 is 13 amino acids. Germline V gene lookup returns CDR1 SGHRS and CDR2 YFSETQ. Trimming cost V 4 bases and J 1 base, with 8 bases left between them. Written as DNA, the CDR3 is TGCGCCAGCAGCGGGGGCGGGAACACTGAAGCTTTCTTT. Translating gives CASSGGGNTEAFF.

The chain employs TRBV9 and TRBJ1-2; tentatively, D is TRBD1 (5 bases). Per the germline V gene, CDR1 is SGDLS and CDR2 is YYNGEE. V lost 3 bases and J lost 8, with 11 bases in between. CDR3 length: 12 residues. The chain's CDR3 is CASSGRGGGYTF. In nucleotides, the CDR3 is TGTGCCAGCAGCGGGCGCGGGGGGGGCTACACCTTC.

The CDR3 nucleotides are TGCGCCAGCACCGCAACAGCTAACACTGAAGCTTTCTTT. Encoded protein: CASTATANTEAFF. This chain joins TRBV10-1 and TRBJ1-1; D ambiguous. The CDR3 extends over 13 amino acids. The V end was cut by 7 bases, the J end by 2 bases, with 11 bases between. Germline CDR1 WNHNN, CDR2 SYGVQD (reference sequence).

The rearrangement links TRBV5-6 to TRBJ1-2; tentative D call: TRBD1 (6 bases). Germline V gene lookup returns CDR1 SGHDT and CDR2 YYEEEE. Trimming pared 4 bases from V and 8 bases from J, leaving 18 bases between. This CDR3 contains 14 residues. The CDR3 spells CASSVETGLWGYTF. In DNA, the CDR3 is TGTGCCAGCAGCGTCGAGACAGGCCTGTGGGGCTACACCTTC.

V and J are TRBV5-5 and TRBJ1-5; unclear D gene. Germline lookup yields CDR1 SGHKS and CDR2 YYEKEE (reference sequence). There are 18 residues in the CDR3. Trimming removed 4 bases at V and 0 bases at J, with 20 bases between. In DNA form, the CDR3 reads TGTGCCAGCAGCCCACTCATAGCACGGAGAGTTAGCAATCAGCCCCAGCATTTT. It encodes CASSPLIARRVSNQPQHF.

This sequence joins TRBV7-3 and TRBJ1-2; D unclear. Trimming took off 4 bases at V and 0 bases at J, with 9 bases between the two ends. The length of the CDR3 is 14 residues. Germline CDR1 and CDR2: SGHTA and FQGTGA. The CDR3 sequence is CASSSRNTNYGYTF. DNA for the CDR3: TGTGCCAGCAGCTCGAGGAATACTAACTATGGCTACACCTTC.

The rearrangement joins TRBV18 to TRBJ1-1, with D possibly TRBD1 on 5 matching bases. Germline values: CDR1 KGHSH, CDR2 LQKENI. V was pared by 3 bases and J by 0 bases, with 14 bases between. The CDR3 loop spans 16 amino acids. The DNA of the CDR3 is TGTGCCAGCTCACCGTCCGGGGGTGAGGTGAACACTGAAGCTTTCTTT. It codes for CASSPSGGEVNTEAFF.